The entry below describes one T cell receptor (beta chain). The antigen is unknown. This record belongs to a study of cytomegalovirus exposure and HLA in healthy donors. Study observations and caveats: Later work showed greater clonal expansion in HLA-associated TCR beta chains than in equally common others. When analyzed later, a missense DCLRE1C variant was found to be linked to TCR beta V- and J-gene trimming. When analyzed later, the rates of TCR association showed variation by HLA locus, with DRB1 the most and HLA-C the fewest.

The PCR used 60 Vbeta and 13 Jbeta primers. Produced via immunoSEQ multiplex PCR; TCRdb's table is partial and in-frame only. The sample has approximately 73,000 clones; roughly three quarters are singletons. Unmatched junction bases numbered 7, after V lost 0 bases and J lost 6 bases. The CDR3 covers 17 residues. Germline V gene lookup returns CDR1 LNHDA and CDR2 SQIVND (reference sequence). Healthy donors of bone marrow made up the group. The sequenced material came from PBMCs. The rearrangement links TRBV19 to TRBJ1-5, with TRBD1 identical over 11 bases. This clonotype was obtained from a middle-aged woman in good health and CMV-seropositive. CDR3 sequence: CASSIEPGQGAGQPQHF. Here the CDR3 DNA reads TGTGCCAGTAGTATAGAACCCGGACAGGGGGCGGGTCAGCCCCAGCATTTT. The full variable domain, completed using reference TRBV19 and TRBJ1-5, is DGGITQSPKYLFRKEGQNVTLSCEQNLNHDAMYWYRQDPGQGLRLIYYSQIVNDFQKGDIAEGYSVSREKKESFPLTVTSAQKNPTAFYLCASSIEPGQGAGQPQHFGDGTRLSIL.